These 4 T cell receptor beta chains came from one sample sequenced in a study of graft-versus-host responses after intestinal transplantation. These receptors' targets are unknown. Some clones are missing from TCRdb's copy, which holds only in-frame ones; the method was immunoSEQ multiplex PCR. The sample has roughly 90,000 clones; more than 85% are singletons. The source material was unstimulated CD4+ T cells sorted from spleen or lymph node cells, sampled before transplant. Receptor source: a human donor who was the organ donor for an intestinal transplant.

The chain links TRBV28 to TRBJ2-7; D is perhaps TRBD1 (5 bases). Germline-derived CDR1 and CDR2 are MDHEN and SYDVKM. The ends were cut back, 5 bases at V and 2 bases at J, with 16 bases in the middle. The CDR3 consists of 15 residues. CDR3 sequence: CASSPETAGTYEQYF. The CDR3 bases are TGTGCCAGCAGTCCGGAAACGGCAGGGACCTACGAGCAGTACTTC.

The rearrangement joins TRBV7-7 to TRBJ2-7, with TRBD2 identical over 7 bases. With 3 bases clipped from V and 3 bases from J, the junction kept 11 bases outside the gene matches. CDR1 and CDR2 from the germline V gene are SSHAT and FNYEAQ (reference sequence). This CDR3 contains 16 residues. CDR3 in amino acids: CASSLKRGDLNYEQYF. As DNA, the CDR3 is TGTGCCAGCAGCTTGAAACGGGGGGACCTAAACTACGAGCAGTACTTC.

The J gene is TRBJ2-3, the V gene TRBV29-1; unclear D gene. CDR1 and CDR2 from the germline V gene are SQVTM and ANQGSEA. CDR3 length: 15 amino acids. Between the trimmed V and J ends, which lost 1 base and 3 bases, there was a span of 14 bases. As DNA, the CDR3 is TGCAGCGTTGAAGTGGGCTTACCAGTAACAGATACGCAGTATTTT. Its protein product is CSVEVGLPVTDTQYF.

The chain recombines TRBV2 with TRBJ1-3, with D tentatively TRBD1 (6 bases). The V gene's germline CDR1 is SNHLY and CDR2 FYNNEI. Trimming left V 7 bases short and J 1 base short, with 11 bases between. The CDR3 spans 14 residues. CDR3 protein: CASTLTGSGNTIYF. CDR3 sequence (DNA): TGTGCCAGCACTCTAACAGGGTCTGGAAACACCATATATTTT.